Below, 12 T cell receptor beta chains from the same sample are listed, as sequenced in a study of cytomegalovirus exposure and HLA in healthy donors. The PCR used 60 Vbeta and 13 Jbeta primers. Data came from immunoSEQ multiplex PCR; TCRdb stores just in-frame clones and leaves some out. The table includes approximately 100,000 clones, 60% to 85% detected once. The sample consisted of PBMCs. The source of these receptors is a female donor in good health and CMV-seropositive.

The CDR3 reads CASWTGESYEQYF. Here the CDR3 DNA reads TGTGCCAGCTGGACAGGGGAATCCTACGAGCAGTACTTC. The chain is built from TRBV28 and TRBJ2-7; 9 bases are shared with TRBD1. The CDR3 spans 13 residues. V was pared by 8 bases and J by 1 base, with 3 bases of the junction left unmatched. Germline-derived CDR1 and CDR2 are MDHEN and SYDVKM.

V and J are TRBV5-1 and TRBJ2-7; weak D call: TRBD2 (6 bases). The CDR3 sequence is 16 residues long. Looked up from germline, CDR1 is SGHRS and CDR2 is YFSETQ. Trimming pared 5 bases from V and 0 bases from J, leaving 18 bases between. The CDR3 sequence: CASRSGPSVSSYEQYF. As DNA, the CDR3 is TGCGCCAGCAGGTCGGGACCTAGCGTAAGCTCCTACGAGCAGTACTTC.

This chain joins TRBV2 and TRBJ1-2; D is unresolved. CDR1 SNHLY and CDR2 FYNNEI come from the germline V gene. The CDR3 loop spans 15 amino acids. Trimming shortened V by 4 bases and J by 5 bases, and 17 bases separated the two germline ends. The CDR3 loop reads CASSVHGPSGYGYTF. Written as DNA, the CDR3 is TGTGCCAGCAGTGTCCACGGGCCGTCGGGGTATGGCTACACCTTC.

The V and J genes are TRBV2 and TRBJ1-3, with a weak D call TRBD1 (5 bases). CDR3 length: 17 residues. V was clipped by 3 bases and J by 0 bases, with 15 bases between them. Per germline, CDR1 SNHLY and CDR2 FYNNEI. The CDR3: CASSDLVGVFSGNTIYF. The DNA of the CDR3 is TGTGCCAGCAGTGATTTAGTAGGGGTTTTCTCTGGAAACACCATATATTTT.

V usage is TRBV6-5 and J usage is TRBJ1-1; 8 bases match TRBD1. The CDR3 has 15 residues. Germline loops: CDR1 MNHEY, CDR2 SVGAGI. The junction had 6 bases not matched to a gene; V was cut back by 0 bases and J by 6 bases. CDR3 DNA sequence: TGTGCCAGCAGTTACTCGATGACAGGGGTCCCTGAAGCTTTCTTT. Translating gives CASSYSMTGVPEAFF.

The genes are TRBV5-4 and TRBJ2-7, with D possibly TRBD1 on 7 matching bases. Germline CDR1 SGHNT, CDR2 YYREEE (reference sequence). The CDR3 totals 15 residues. V was clipped by 3 bases and J by 0 bases, with 13 bases between them. The CDR3 DNA is TGTGCCAGCAGCTGGGGGGCAGGGGGCTCCTACGAGCAGTACTTC. Translating it yields CASSWGAGGSYEQYF.

The chain uses TRBV28 and TRBJ1-1; D perhaps matches TRBD1 (6 bases). CDR1 MDHEN and CDR2 SYDVKM come from the germline V gene. The ends were cut back, 4 bases at V and 11 bases at J, with 14 bases in the middle. The length of the CDR3 is 12 residues. The CDR3 DNA reads as TGTGCCAGCAGTTCCCAGGGGTTTCGTGCTTTCTTT. Its protein product is CASSSQGFRAFF.

The rearrangement uses TRBV15 and TRBJ2-5, with TRBD2 matching 12 bases. This CDR3 comprises 17 residues. Looked up from germline, CDR1 is LNHNV and CDR2 is YYDKDF (reference sequence). The junction had 7 bases not matched to a gene; V was cut back by 3 bases and J by 2 bases. CDR3 nucleotides: TGTGCCACCAGCAGGCCTAGCGGGGGGGCCCTACAAGAGACCCAGTACTTC. Residues: CATSRPSGGALQETQYF.

Written as DNA, the CDR3 is TGTGCCAGCAGCTGGGACAGGACCTACACCTTC. Translated, it gives CASSWDRTYTF. The chain is built from TRBV7-9 and TRBJ1-2; 8 positions match TRBD1. The trim removed 4 bases at V and 10 bases at J, leaving 2 bases unmatched. CDR1 is SEHNR and CDR2 is FQNEAQ in the germline V gene (reference sequence). The CDR3 is made up of 11 amino acids. Variable domain in full (rest from reference TRBV7-9 and TRBJ1-2): DTGVSQNPRHKITKRGQNVTFRCDPISEHNRLYWYRQTLGQGPEFLTYFQNEAQLEKSRLLSDRFSAERPKGSFSTLEIQRTEQGDSAMYLCASSWDRTYTFGSGTRLTVV.

The J gene is TRBJ2-2, the V gene TRBV5-4; D is possibly TRBD2 (6 bases). CDR3 size: 15 residues. CDR1 is SGHNT, CDR2 YYREEE, per germline (reference sequence). With 3 bases removed from V and 0 bases from J, the gap between germline ends came to 9 bases. CDR3 in DNA: TGTGCCAGCAGCTCCGGGGGTGCGAACACCGGGGAGCTGTTTTTT. Translation gives CASSSGGANTGELFF.

The chain carries TRBV28 and TRBJ1-5; tentatively, D is TRBD1 (5 bases). CDR3 length: 14 residues. Trimming removed 8 bases at V and 9 bases at J, with 20 bases between. Germline V gene sequence: CDR1 MDHEN, CDR2 SYDVKM. The CDR3 protein is CASHTTVPDWPQHF. The CDR3 DNA sequence: TGTGCCAGCCATACGACAGTCCCGGATTGGCCCCAGCATTTT.

The chain has TRBV28 and TRBJ2-7; TRBD1 is a possible D gene (5 bases). The CDR3 has 14 amino acids. Germline CDR1 is MDHEN and CDR2 is SYDVKM. V lost 6 bases and J 0 bases, leaving 12 bases between the germline ends. CDR3 sequence: CASRPTGSSYEQYF. Written as DNA, the CDR3 is TGTGCCAGCAGGCCTACAGGAAGCTCCTACGAGCAGTACTTC.